The TCR beta chain under discussion was sequenced for a study of vaccination and CD4 T cells after COVID-19. Study-level information: Each convalescent patient was PCR positive for SARS-CoV-2 on nasal swab; nine cases were mild and one severe. Sampling that followed vaccination took place a median approximately 72 days after dose two, within a range of 14 to 241.

Documented treatment: roughly 10-day PBMC culture with coronavirus spike peptide pools or control peptides (ViraFEST assay). From the 10-day cultures, CD4+ T cells were isolated by negative selection. The CDR3 spans 12 residues. The V end was cut by 5 bases, the J end by 4 bases, with 8 bases between. CDR1 is MNHEY, CDR2 SVGEGT, per germline. A remark on this clonotype: Its antigen remains unidentified.

Cultured CD4+ T cell DNA was sequenced using the Oncomine TCR Beta short-read assay. One entry per CDR3 protein, called by TCRdb with MiXCR from the PCR reads. The sample includes about 10,000 distinct CDR3 sequences, approximately 27% seen only once; the top ten take approximately 12%. This TCR was recovered from a human donor who had recovered from COVID-19. The V and J genes are TRBV6-2 or TRBV6-3 and TRBJ2-5; D possibly uses TRBD1 or TRBD2 (5 bases each). Sample: CD4+ T cells from blood, cultured in vitro, taken after SARS-CoV-2 vaccination. The CDR3 sequence: CASSPGRETQYF. CDR3 in DNA: TGTGCCAGCAGTCCAGGGAGAGAGACCCAGTACTTC.